This T cell receptor beta chain was captured by sequencing in a study of regulatory T cells in long-lasting Graves disease. Time point meaning: newly diagnosed GD, antithyroid drugs for less than 3 months. Generation of the TCR library employed RNA extracted from PBMCs. The V and J ends lost 5 bases and 2 bases, in that order; junction bases with no gene match: 7. The CDR3 has 15 residues. Germline assignment: CDR1 LGHDT and CDR2 YNNKEL (reference sequence). CDR3 regions were amplified by Arm-PCR using iRepertoire HTBI primers to build TCR beta libraries. TCRdb redid the calling of the multiplex PCR reads with MiXCR, one entry per CDR3 protein. The data hold a few hundred thousand distinct CDR3 sequences, with 15% to 20% observed a single time. Ten or more counts support this clonotype. The same sample was also used in a study of T cells in Graves' hyperthyroidism and ophthalmopathy.

Specimen: peripheral blood mononuclear cells (PBMCs), collected at new diagnosis, from a patient treated with antithyroid drugs. This chain links TRBV3-1 with TRBJ2-3; 7 nucleotides line up with TRBD1. This receptor was taken from a middle-aged man with Graves disease. The CDR3, as DNA: TGTGCCAGCAGCGAACCGGGACAGTCCACAGATACGCAGTATTTT. Translated: CASSEPGQSTDTQYF.